The 28 T cell receptor beta chains below were found in one sample sequenced in a study of response to subunit inactivated influenza vaccine. TCRdb reanalysed the RT-PCR reads using MiXCR and keeps one entry per CDR3 protein. The table has about 580,000 distinct CDR3 sequences, 14% seen once. Sequencing was performed on PBMCs from blood, taken 11 to 12 days after vaccination. The receptors originated from a man between 50 and 59 years old who received an inactivated influenza vaccine.

This clonotype showed up just a few times. The chain combines TRBV4-2 with TRBJ2-6, with D unresolved. The V end was cut by 3 bases, the J end by 0 bases, with 9 bases between. The CDR3 spans 16 residues. Germline-derived CDR1 and CDR2 are LGHNA and YNFKEQ. CDR3 sequence (DNA): TGTGCCAGCAGCCATAATAGGGACTCTGGGGCCAACGTCCTGACTTTC. Amino acids: CASSHNRDSGANVLTF.

CDR3 amino acids: CAISEKYRFSSYEQYF. The CDR3, as DNA: TGTGCCATCAGTGAAAAGTACAGGTTTAGCTCCTACGAGCAGTACTTC. The genes are TRBV10-3 and TRBJ2-7; perhaps TRBD1 as D (5 bases). This CDR3 region has 16 residues. From germline, CDR1 is ENHRY and CDR2 SYGVKD. V lost 3 bases and J lost 0, with 15 bases in between.

In this sample, this clonotype turned up a few times. The chain is built from TRBV20-1 and TRBJ1-1; unclear D gene. The CDR3 runs 15 residues. CDR1 and CDR2 (germline): DFQATT, SNEGSKA (reference sequence). Trimming shortened V by 3 bases and J by 5 bases, and 19 bases separated the two germline ends. CDR3 coding DNA: TGCAGTGCTAGGCACGGATCAACCCCGAGGACTGAAGCTTTCTTT. This gives the protein CSARHGSTPRTEAFF.

This clonotype was seen more than once but under ten times. The V and J genes are TRBV6-1 and TRBJ1-3; D gene unclear. The CDR3 runs 14 residues. Per germline, CDR1 MNHNS and CDR2 SASEGT. The V gene lost 7 bases and the J gene lost 4 bases, with 14 bases spanning the gap. The DNA of the CDR3 is TGTGCCAGCATGACCTCTCTGGGAGGAAACACCATATATTTT. Its translation: CASMTSLGGNTIYF.

J is TRBJ2-1 and V is TRBV7-2; 9 bases are shared with TRBD2. The V gene's germline CDR1 is SGHTA and CDR2 FQGNSA. Germline trimming cut 6 bases from V and 7 bases from J; bases unmatched to any gene: 10. There are 15 residues in the CDR3. In nucleotides, the CDR3 is TGTGCCAGCAGACCAGCGGGAGGCGTGGTGAATGAGCAGTTCTTC. This sequence encodes CASRPAGGVVNEQFF.

This clonotype was picked up a small number of times. This chain joins TRBV5-1 and TRBJ2-5; TRBD1 matches at 10 bases. CDR1 and CDR2 from the germline V gene are SGHRS and YFSETQ. The junction had 5 bases not matched to a gene; V was cut back by 1 base and J by 5 bases. The length of the CDR3 is 15 residues. CDR3 bases: TGCGCCAGCAGCTTGTCCCCGGGACAGGGGGAGACCCAGTACTTC. As protein: CASSLSPGQGETQYF.

To note about this clonotype: Mismatch with germline at one junction end may stem from a read error. V gene TRBV2 combines with J gene TRBJ2-7; D gene uncertain. Germline CDR1 is SNHLY and CDR2 is FYNNEI. The CDR3 has 10 residues. CDR3 residues: CAGSDEEQYF. The CDR3 region has the DNA TGTGCCGGCAGTGACGAGGAGCAGTACTTC.

This clonotype came up a few times. The chain combines TRBV4-3 with TRBJ2-7; TRBD2 matches at 11 bases. The trim removed 2 bases at V and 7 bases at J, leaving 7 bases unmatched. The CDR3 consists of 15 residues. CDR1 and CDR2 (germline): LGHNA, YSLEER. The DNA of the CDR3 is TGCGCCAGCAGCCAAAATAGCGGGAGGGCCAGGGAGCAGTACTTC. Translation: CASSQNSGRAREQYF.

This clonotype was seen a handful of times. The V call is TRBV29-1, the J call TRBJ2-1, with TRBD1 matching over 7 bases. Per germline, CDR1 SQVTM and CDR2 ANQGSEA. This CDR3 contains 15 residues. Trimming at V came to 3 bases and at J to 2 bases, leaving 7 bases not matched to a gene. CDR3 amino acids: CSVETGRGAYNEQFF. CDR3 DNA: TGCAGCGTTGAGACAGGGAGAGGGGCCTACAATGAGCAGTTCTTC.

This rearrangement joins TRBV9 to TRBJ2-7, with 7 bases aligning to TRBD1. Germline values: CDR1 SGDLS, CDR2 YYNGEE. With 0 bases clipped from V and 6 bases from J, the junction kept 3 bases outside the gene matches. The CDR3 length is 13 residues. Written as DNA, the CDR3 is TGTGCCAGCAGCGTAGAGCCAGGGGGCGAGCAGTACTTC. Encoded protein: CASSVEPGGEQYF. Variable domain in full (rest from reference TRBV9 and TRBJ2-7): DSGVTQTPKHLITATGQRVTLRCSPRSGDLSVYWYQQSLDQGLQFLIQYYNGEERAKGNILERFSAQQFPDLHSELNLSSLELGDSALYFCASSVEPGGEQYFGPGTRLTVT.

Ten or more counts support this clonotype. The V gene is TRBV25-1, the J gene TRBJ2-2; perhaps TRBD1 as D (5 bases). Germline V CDR1 and CDR2: MGHDK, SYGVNS. The CDR3 is 16 residues long. The V gene lost 3 bases and the J gene lost 4 bases, with 15 bases spanning the gap. CDR3: CASSDEGHSSTGELFF. The CDR3 coding sequence is TGTGCCAGCAGTGATGAAGGACACTCTTCCACCGGGGAGCTGTTTTTT.

The sample holds many counts of this clonotype. This chain uses TRBV7-2 with TRBJ2-5; 7 nucleotides line up with TRBD1. This CDR3 contains 14 residues. Trimming removed 5 bases from V and 3 bases from J; junction bases left unmatched: 6. Germline V gene sequence: CDR1 SGHTA, CDR2 FQGNSA. The CDR3 sequence is CASSPGQRKETQYF. The CDR3 DNA reads as TGTGCCAGCAGCCCGGGACAGAGGAAAGAGACCCAGTACTTC.

The table lists this clonotype with a few counts. The rearrangement links TRBV20-1 to TRBJ1-6; a weak D match, TRBD1 (6 bases). The CDR3 runs 14 residues. V lost 6 bases to trimming and J lost 10 bases, with 19 bases between them. The germline V gene has CDR1 DFQATT and CDR2 SNEGSKA (reference sequence). The CDR3 is CSAPTGLGSSPLHF. The CDR3 coding sequence is TGCAGTGCACCAACAGGGCTAGGAAGCTCACCCCTCCACTTT.

The chain combines TRBV12-3 or TRBV12-4 with TRBJ2-3; possible D gene TRBD2, 5 bases. Trimming stripped 6 bases from V and 2 bases from J, with 24 bases between. The CDR3 has 18 residues. The CDR3 bases are TGTGCCAGCAGGACCCGATCGAGGGCAGGACTCCTCACAGATACGCAGTATTTT. Translating it yields CASRTRSRAGLLTDTQYF.

The sample holds many counts of this clonotype. V is TRBV7-2 and J is TRBJ2-7; D remains unclear. The V end was cut by 2 bases, the J end by 2 bases, with 7 bases between. Germline assignment: CDR1 SGHTA and CDR2 FQGNSA. This CDR3 contains 13 residues. CDR3 sequence: CASSLSSPYEQYF. CDR3 DNA sequence: TGTGCCAGCAGCTTATCGAGTCCCTACGAGCAGTACTTC.

The V gene is TRBV6-2 or TRBV6-3, the J gene TRBJ2-7; D uncertain. This CDR3 spans 12 amino acids. CDR1 is MNHEY and CDR2 is SVGEGT in the germline V gene. V lost 2 bases and J lost 3, with 5 bases in between. This CDR3 reads CASSYGHYEQYF. The CDR3 DNA is TGTGCCAGCAGTTACGGCCACTACGAGCAGTACTTC.

Ten or more counts support this clonotype. The V and J genes are TRBV7-8 and TRBJ2-7; TRBD1 agrees at 7 bases. The trim removed 5 bases at V and 4 bases at J, leaving 5 bases unmatched. The CDR3 consists of 13 residues. Germline assignment: CDR1 SGHVS and CDR2 FQNEAQ. Here the CDR3 reads CASSPGQRYEQYF. The CDR3, as DNA: TGTGCCAGCAGCCCGGGACAGAGATACGAGCAGTACTTC.

This clonotype was counted between two and nine times. The chain links TRBV4-2 to TRBJ2-3; D is ambiguous. Trimming removed 0 bases at V and 1 base at J, with 11 bases between. The CDR3 sequence is 16 residues long. CDR1 and CDR2 from the germline V gene are LGHNA and YNFKEQ. This chain's CDR3 is CASSQDGAIRTDTQYF. CDR3 coding DNA: TGTGCCAGCAGCCAAGACGGAGCGATCCGCACAGATACGCAGTATTTT.

This clonotype was seen only a few times. The rearrangement uses TRBV7-6 and TRBJ2-3; no clear D gene. This CDR3 region has 14 residues. Between the trimmed V and J ends, which lost 5 bases and 8 bases, there was a span of 17 bases. Germline V gene sequence: CDR1 SGHVS, CDR2 FNYEAQ. The CDR3 sequence is CASSPGSQASTQYF. In DNA, the CDR3 is TGTGCCAGCAGCCCAGGCAGTCAGGCCAGTACGCAGTATTTT.

At least ten counts were recorded for this clonotype. The chain carries TRBV20-1 and TRBJ2-1; D ambiguous. This CDR3 region has 15 residues. The germline V gene encodes CDR1 DFQATT and CDR2 SNEGSKA (reference sequence). V was cut by 1 base and J by 5 bases, with 15 bases left in between. CDR3 protein: CSARVEDPRDNEQFF. CDR3 DNA: TGCAGTGCTAGAGTCGAAGATCCCCGGGACAATGAGCAGTTCTTC.

The rearrangement joins TRBV20-1 to TRBJ2-1; TRBD1 might be the D (6 bases). CDR3 length: 17 amino acids. The V gene lost 5 bases and the J gene lost 0 bases, with 20 bases spanning the gap. In germline, CDR1 is DFQATT, CDR2 SNEGSKA (reference sequence). The CDR3 nucleotides are TGCAGTGCTCCTGAACCAAGACAGGTTAGCTCCTACAATGAGCAGTTCTTC. Protein: CSAPEPRQVSSYNEQFF.

This clonotype was seen a few times. The chain links TRBV7-6 to TRBJ2-4; D remains unclear. This CDR3 is built from 15 residues. Germline assignment: CDR1 SGHVS and CDR2 FNYEAQ. V dropped 5 bases and J dropped 5 bases, with 16 bases sitting between them. CDR3 loop: CASSPGAKGQNIQYF. CDR3 nucleotide sequence: TGTGCCAGCAGCCCCGGCGCGAAAGGCCAAAACATTCAGTACTTC.

This clonotype was counted at least ten times. V usage is TRBV29-1 and J usage is TRBJ2-5; weak D call: TRBD2 (5 bases). The CDR3 consists of 12 residues. Trimming pared 8 bases from V and 5 bases from J, leaving 15 bases between. Germline V gene data show CDR1 as SQVTM and CDR2 as ANQGSEA. For the CDR3, the DNA is TGCAGCTCGGCGGGTCCATCCGAGACCCAGTACTTC. Its protein product is CSSAGPSETQYF.

V is TRBV4-1 and J is TRBJ2-7; D not certain. The ends were cut back, 0 bases at V and 6 bases at J, with 21 bases in the middle. Germline assignment: CDR1 MGHRA and CDR2 YSYEKL. This CDR3 is built from 17 residues. The CDR3 coding sequence is TGCGCCAGCAGCCAAGATCAAACCCGGTTCGCGACACTCGAGCAGTACTTC. It specifies CASSQDQTRFATLEQYF.

This clonotype was found many times. The rearrangement uses TRBV27 and TRBJ2-5; possibly TRBD1 or TRBD2 for D (5 bases each). CDR1 and CDR2 (germline): MNHEY, SMNVEV (reference sequence). V lost 3 bases and J lost 5, with 13 bases in between. The CDR3 contains 14 residues. CDR3 sequence reads: CASSLWGKGETQYF. The CDR3 coding sequence is TGTGCCAGCAGTTTGTGGGGGAAGGGGGAGACCCAGTACTTC.

This clonotype was seen many times. This chain connects TRBV3-1 to TRBJ2-4; the match to TRBD2 covers 12 bases. The V segment lost 5 bases and the J segment 1 base; nucleotides outside the gene matches: 6. The CDR3 covers 17 residues. The germline gives CDR1 LGHDT, CDR2 YNNKEL (reference sequence). In DNA form, the CDR3 reads TGTGCCAGCAGCGGACGGGGACTAGCGGGTGCCAAAAACATTCAGTACTTC. This encodes CASSGRGLAGAKNIQYF.

This clonotype was detected only a few times. The CDR3 coding sequence is TGTGCCAGCAGTCAACCAACCGGCCGGCAGTACTTC. Its translation: CASSQPTGRQYF. This rearrangement joins TRBV7-2 to TRBJ2-7, with D uncertain. Germline loops: CDR1 SGHTA, CDR2 FQGNSA. The ends were cut back, 6 bases at V and 9 bases at J, with 15 bases in the middle. The CDR3 has 12 amino acids.

This clonotype appeared a few times. The chain combines TRBV6-1 with TRBJ1-5; the D gene is possibly TRBD1 (5 bases). Germline-derived CDR1 and CDR2 are MNHNS and SASEGT. The CDR3 consists of 14 residues. V was pared by 6 bases and J by 3 bases, with 12 bases between. The CDR3: CASRDTGDNQPQHF. CDR3 bases: TGTGCCAGCAGGGACACCGGGGACAATCAGCCCCAGCATTTT.